These 8 T cell receptor beta chains came from one sample sequenced in a study of shared clonotypes between healthy human individuals. This table comes from immunoSEQ multiplex PCR, and its TCRdb copy is limited to in-frame clones, with some not included. Among 1,500,000 or so clones listed, 98% to 99% were seen once. Sequencing was performed on naive CD4+ T cells sorted from blood. Documented subset: CD45RA+ positively selected. These TCRs come from a man aged 25-45 years in good health.

V usage is TRBV18 and J usage is TRBJ2-5; D uncertain. The V gene lost 3 bases and the J gene lost 1 base, with 15 bases spanning the gap. The CDR3 is 16 residues long. Germline-derived CDR1 and CDR2 are KGHSH and LQKENI. Here the CDR3 DNA reads TGTGCCAGCTCACCTACCGTTGGCAGCAGCCAAGAGACCCAGTACTTC. Its translation: CASSPTVGSSQETQYF.

This clone came up once. This chain joins TRBV14 and TRBJ2-3; D is unresolved. Between the trimmed V and J ends, which lost 0 bases and 1 base, there was a span of 14 bases. The V gene's germline CDR1 is SGHDN and CDR2 FVKESK. The CDR3 is 17 amino acids. CDR3 nucleotides: TGTGCCAGCAGCCAAGATAGACCTCGCTTTCGCACAGATACGCAGTATTTT. This sequence encodes CASSQDRPRFRTDTQYF.

This clone was seen a handful of times. The chain recombines TRBV6-1 with TRBJ2-7; the D gene is possibly TRBD1 (5 bases). CDR1 and CDR2 (germline): MNHNS, SASEGT. V gave up 2 bases and J gave up 3 bases, with 8 bases separating them. The CDR3 totals 13 residues. The CDR3 sequence is CASSEQGFYEQYF. The CDR3 DNA is TGTGCCAGCAGTGAACAGGGTTTCTACGAGCAGTACTTC.

This clone was picked up one time. J is TRBJ1-1 and V is TRBV29-1; TRBD1 is a possible D gene (6 bases). V lost 5 bases and J lost 0, with 10 bases in between. The germline CDR1 and CDR2 sequences are SQVTM and ANQGSEA. The CDR3 has 13 residues. CDR3 DNA sequence: TGCAGCGTTACACAGGGCCTGAACACTGAAGCTTTCTTT. Its translation is CSVTQGLNTEAFF.

For this clone: Other DNA sequences in this specimen translate into the identical CDR3. This rearrangement joins TRBV5-1 to TRBJ1-3; no reliable D call. The germline gives CDR1 SGHRS, CDR2 YFSETQ. The ends were cut back, 0 bases at V and 4 bases at J, with 14 bases in the middle. The CDR3 loop spans 16 amino acids. The CDR3 DNA follows: TGCGCCAGCAGCTTGGACCCCACGGGATCCGGAAACACCATATATTTT. Residues: CASSLDPTGSGNTIYF.

V usage is TRBV5-1 and J usage is TRBJ2-5; 7 nucleotides match TRBD1. V gave up 4 bases and J gave up 4 bases; unmatched junction bases: 7. Germline V gene lookup returns CDR1 SGHRS and CDR2 YFSETQ. The CDR3 sequence is 14 residues long. The CDR3 protein is CASSRQGSGETQYF. The CDR3 bases are TGCGCCAGCAGCCGACAGGGATCGGGAGAGACCCAGTACTTC.

V usage is TRBV7-2 and J usage is TRBJ2-1; weak D call: TRBD1 (5 bases). This CDR3 comprises 15 residues. Germline CDR1 SGHTA, CDR2 FQGNSA. V dropped 1 base and J dropped 2 bases, with 9 bases sitting between them. This chain's CDR3 is CASSLGGHPYNEQFF. Written as DNA, the CDR3 is TGTGCCAGCAGCTTAGGCGGACATCCCTACAATGAGCAGTTCTTC.

As concerns this clone: One end of the junction does not line up with germline, which may come from a read error. The J gene is TRBJ2-7, the V gene TRBV9; 11 bases fit TRBD2. The CDR3 is made up of 14 amino acids. The germline CDR1 and CDR2 sequences are SGDLS and YYNGEE. The CDR3 region has the DNA TGTGCCAGCAACGTAGCGGGAGGGCCTTACGAGCAGTACTTC. Translated, it gives CASNVAGGPYEQYF.